One sample yielded the 24 T cell receptor beta chains listed below, sequenced in a study of T cell responses to AZD1222 COVID-19 vaccine. Method: immunoSEQ multiplex PCR; TCRdb's copy keeps in-frame clones and lacks some. Of fewer than 120,000 clones in the sample, about four fifths were seen once. The sample was peripheral blood, taken on day 0 of AZD1222 vaccination. All receptors come from an adult in good health.

This chain uses TRBV12-3 or TRBV12-4 with TRBJ2-2; D is uncertain. The germline V and J ends were trimmed by 5 bases and 8 bases, with 6 bases remaining between them. The CDR3 is 11 residues long. CDR3 region: CASSPLGELFF. In DNA form, the CDR3 reads TGTGCCAGCAGTCCCCTTGGGGAGCTGTTTTTT.

The gene calls are TRBV28 and TRBJ1-1; D is unresolved. Trimming left V 1 base short and J 2 bases short, with 11 bases between. Per germline, CDR1 MDHEN and CDR2 SYDVKM. This CDR3 region has 15 residues. CDR3 bases: TGTGCCAGCAGTTTATCCGGGAGAGTTAACACTGAAGCTTTCTTT. This translates into CASSLSGRVNTEAFF.

The J gene is TRBJ2-1, the V gene TRBV5-1, with TRBD1 matching 8 bases. Germline CDR1 and CDR2: SGHRS and YFSETQ. This CDR3 has 11 amino acids. The junction had 1 base not matched to a gene; V was cut back by 2 bases and J by 12 bases. CDR3 region: CASSFDRGQFF. CDR3 in DNA: TGCGCCAGCAGCTTTGACAGGGGGCAGTTCTTC.

In this sample, this clone turned up a few times. This chain connects TRBV5-1 to TRBJ2-7, with TRBD1 as a possible D gene (6 bases). Deletions cut 1 base from V and 2 bases from J, with 10 bases between. Germline V gene data show CDR1 as SGHRS and CDR2 as YFSETQ. The CDR3 sequence is 14 residues long. The CDR3 bases are TGCGCCAGCAGCTTGAACAGGGCTCCCTACGAGCAGTACTTC. Its protein is CASSLNRAPYEQYF.

This clone was seen just once. The J gene is TRBJ2-1, the V gene TRBV28; D call uncertain. CDR3 length: 15 amino acids. V lost 7 bases and J 7 bases, leaving 20 bases between the germline ends. Germline values: CDR1 MDHEN, CDR2 SYDVKM. CDR3 bases: TGTGCCAGCAATATGTATGGGGAAGTAAGGAATGAGCAGTTCTTC. Amino acid sequence: CASNMYGEVRNEQFF.

The chain carries TRBV30 and TRBJ2-6, with D hard to call. The CDR3 has 12 amino acids. The germline CDR1 and CDR2 sequences are GTSNPN and SVGIG (reference sequence). V dropped 8 bases and J dropped 2 bases, with 7 bases sitting between them. The CDR3 loop is CAREAGANVLTF. The CDR3 DNA sequence: TGTGCCCGCGAAGCTGGGGCCAACGTCCTGACTTTC.

The chain is built from TRBV5-1 and TRBJ1-5; 7 positions match TRBD1. CDR3 size: 14 residues. Per germline, CDR1 SGHRS and CDR2 YFSETQ. Trimming removed 3 bases from V and 9 bases from J; junction bases left unmatched: 9. The CDR3 is CASSWDSLSGPQHF. CDR3 bases: TGCGCCAGCAGCTGGGACAGCCTTTCGGGGCCCCAGCATTTT.

This clone was counted between two and nine times. The rearrangement links TRBV5-1 to TRBJ2-7; D is perhaps TRBD1 (6 bases). This CDR3 contains 12 residues. V was clipped by 2 bases and J by 6 bases, with 9 bases between them. Looked up from germline, CDR1 is SGHRS and CDR2 is YFSETQ. The CDR3 is CASSFRGGEQYF. The CDR3, as DNA: TGCGCCAGCAGCTTCCGAGGGGGCGAGCAGTACTTC.

The chain uses TRBV3-1 (or the pseudogene TRBV3-2) and TRBJ1-5, with D possibly TRBD1 on 5 matching bases. Trimming left V 1 base short and J 3 bases short, with 7 bases between. The germline gives CDR1 LGHDT, CDR2 YNNKEL (reference sequence). The CDR3 loop spans 14 amino acids. CDR3 region: CASSQGGDNQPQHF. The CDR3 nucleotides are TGTGCCAGCAGCCAAGGAGGGGACAATCAGCCCCAGCATTTT.

V is TRBV7-3 and J is TRBJ1-2; the D gene is possibly TRBD1 (5 bases). Germline V gene sequence: CDR1 SGHTA, CDR2 FQGTGA. V lost 2 bases and J 0 bases, leaving 10 bases between the germline ends. This CDR3 region has 15 residues. DNA for the CDR3: TGTGCCAGCAGCTTAGGCGGACAAGCTAACTATGGCTACACCTTC. Amino acids: CASSLGGQANYGYTF.

Of note for this clone: This sample also contains other DNA sequences that code for the same CDR3. The J gene is TRBJ1-2, the V gene TRBV19; the D is unclear. The CDR3 has 13 amino acids. Germline-derived CDR1 and CDR2 are LNHDA and SQIVND (reference sequence). V lost 3 bases and J lost 5, with 10 bases in between. CDR3 sequence reads: CASSIGRNYGYTF. The CDR3 region has the DNA TGTGCCAGTAGTATCGGCAGGAATTATGGCTACACCTTC.

The rearrangement uses TRBV7-8 and TRBJ1-4, with TRBD1 identical over 10 bases. The CDR3 is 18 residues long. Germline CDR1 and CDR2: SGHVS and FQNEAQ. V was pared by 2 bases and J by 3 bases, with 9 bases of the junction left unmatched. The CDR3 DNA follows: TGTGCCAGCAGCTTAAGGGAGACAGGGGGCCGGGCTAATGAAAAACTGTTTTTT. Its translation: CASSLRETGGRANEKLFF.

The chain links TRBV5-5 to TRBJ2-3; D unclear. The V end was cut by 0 bases, the J end by 2 bases, with 13 bases between. CDR1 and CDR2 (germline): SGHKS, YYEKEE (reference sequence). CDR3 size: 16 residues. Here the CDR3 reads CASSLGLTENTDTQYF. As DNA, the CDR3 is TGTGCCAGCAGCTTGGGACTGACCGAAAACACAGATACGCAGTATTTT. Filled out from reference TRBV5-5 and TRBJ2-3, the complete variable domain reads DAGVTQSPTHLIKTRGQQVTLRCSPISGHKSVSWYQQVLGQGPQFIFQYYEKEERGRGNFPDRFSARQFPNYSSELNVNALLLGDSALYLCASSLGLTENTDTQYFGPGTRLTVL.

The chain carries TRBV7-2 and TRBJ1-5; 12 bases are shared with TRBD1. With 5 bases clipped from V and 7 bases from J, the junction kept 12 bases outside the gene matches. The CDR3 spans 17 residues. CDR1 SGHTA and CDR2 FQGNSA come from the germline V gene. CDR3 residues: CASSPGSGTGGRQPQHF. In DNA form, the CDR3 reads TGTGCCAGCAGCCCAGGCTCCGGGACAGGGGGCAGGCAGCCCCAGCATTTT.

The count of this clone is one. The V call is TRBV9, the J call TRBJ2-5, with a weak D call TRBD2 (5 bases). CDR3 length: 13 residues. V lost 3 bases and J 13 bases, leaving 19 bases between the germline ends. The germline V gene has CDR1 SGDLS and CDR2 YYNGEE. CDR3 DNA: TGTGCCAGCAGCGGGCGGCAGAGCGGTGTGTTGTACTTC. Translation: CASSGRQSGVLYF.

The chain joins TRBV10-1 to TRBJ2-2; 12 bases are a match to TRBD1. This CDR3 has 15 residues. With V trimmed by 6 bases and J by 7 bases, 6 bases remained unmatched. Germline V gene sequence: CDR1 WNHNN, CDR2 SYGVQD (reference sequence). CDR3 in DNA: TGCGCCAGCAGCGGGGGACAGGGGGCCGGCGGGGAGCTGTTTTTT. This sequence encodes CASSGGQGAGGELFF.

This CDR3 reads CASRVDRHYSNQPQHF. DNA of the CDR3: TGTGCCAGCAGAGTTGACAGGCACTATAGCAATCAGCCCCAGCATTTT. This sequence joins TRBV2 and TRBJ1-5; D is possibly TRBD1 (6 bases). This CDR3 contains 16 residues. Deletions cut 6 bases from V and 0 bases from J, with 15 bases between. Germline V gene lookup returns CDR1 SNHLY and CDR2 FYNNEI. Complete variable domain (other parts from reference TRBV2 and TRBJ1-5): EPEVTQTPSHQVTQMGQEVILRCVPISNHLYFYWYRQILGQKVEFLVSFYNNEISEKSEIFDDQFSVERPDGSNFTLKIRSTKLEDSAMYFCASRVDRHYSNQPQHFGDGTRLSIL.

The J gene is TRBJ1-5, the V gene TRBV28; 8 bases map to TRBD1. The V and J ends lost 6 bases and 0 bases, in that order; junction bases with no gene match: 10. Germline V gene sequence: CDR1 MDHEN, CDR2 SYDVKM. The CDR3 totals 17 residues. The CDR3 here is CASRVTGTGYSNQPQHF. CDR3 DNA: TGTGCCAGCAGAGTGACCGGGACAGGTTATAGCAATCAGCCCCAGCATTTT.

J is TRBJ2-7 and V is TRBV5-1; 9 nucleotides agree with TRBD1. CDR3 length: 15 residues. Trimming removed 4 bases from V and 6 bases from J; junction bases left unmatched: 11. Germline loops: CDR1 SGHRS, CDR2 YFSETQ. CDR3 sequence reads: CASSPRAGQGPEQYF. The DNA for the CDR3 is TGCGCCAGCAGCCCTCGGGCGGGACAGGGACCCGAGCAGTACTTC.

With respect to this clone: Within the sample, other DNA sequences also encode this same CDR3. V usage is TRBV7-8 and J usage is TRBJ1-1, with D possibly being TRBD1 (6 bases). Trimming left V 2 bases short and J 1 base short, with 8 bases between. CDR1 SGHVS and CDR2 FQNEAQ come from the germline V gene. CDR3 size: 14 residues. The CDR3 protein is CASSLRTENTEAFF. The CDR3 nucleotides read TGTGCCAGCAGCTTACGGACAGAGAACACTGAAGCTTTCTTT. The full variable domain, its missing parts supplied by reference TRBV7-8 and TRBJ1-1, is GAGVSQSPRYKVAKRGQDVALRCDPISGHVSLFWYQQALGQGPEFLTYFQNEAQLDKSGLPSDRFFAERPEGSVSTLKIQRTQQEDSAVYLCASSLRTENTEAFFGQGTRLTVV.

The CDR3 here is CASSPDGQAMNTEAFF. In DNA, the CDR3 is TGTGCCAGCAGCCCGGACGGACAAGCTATGAACACTGAAGCTTTCTTT. The V call is TRBV7-6, the J call TRBJ1-1, with a weak D call TRBD1 (5 bases). CDR3 length equals 16 residues. Trimming shortened V by 5 bases and J by 0 bases, and 16 bases separated the two germline ends. The germline CDR1 and CDR2 sequences are SGHVS and FNYEAQ.

The rearrangement joins TRBV15 to TRBJ2-7, with D possibly TRBD2 on 7 matching bases. Trimming removed 3 bases from V and 6 bases from J, with 21 bases in between. The CDR3 covers 16 residues. The germline gives CDR1 LNHNV, CDR2 YYDKDF (reference sequence). In DNA form, the CDR3 reads TGTGCCACCAGCAGGTTTCGGGAGCCAGGGGAGGGCGAGCAGTACTTC. Translated: CATSRFREPGEGEQYF.

The chain links TRBV6-2 or TRBV6-3 to TRBJ2-1; either TRBD1 or TRBD2 may supply D (5 bases each). Trimming cost V 3 bases and J 7 bases, with 16 bases left between them. This CDR3 contains 15 residues. Germline V CDR1 and CDR2: MNHEY, SVGEGT. CDR3 sequence reads: CASSYWDPRVNEQFF. The CDR3 DNA reads as TGTGCCAGCAGTTATTGGGACCCCCGGGTGAATGAGCAGTTCTTC.

This rearrangement joins TRBV24-1 to TRBJ1-2; tentative D call: TRBD1 (5 bases). The CDR3 is 15 amino acids. Germline CDR1 and CDR2: KGHDR and SFDVKD. V lost 3 bases and J lost 1, with 11 bases in between. The CDR3 coding sequence is TGTGCCACCAGTGATAGCAGGGAAATTAACTATGGCTACACCTTC. It is translated as CATSDSREINYGYTF.